Given below is one T cell receptor (beta chain) in context. Its antigen is currently unknown. V lost 5 bases, J lost 8 bases, and 18 bases lay in between. CDR1 and CDR2 from the germline V gene are SEHNR and FQNEAQ (reference sequence). The CDR3 is 14 residues long. These data come from a study of T cell responses to AZD1222 COVID-19 vaccine. Study results and limitations: Just 5 to 7 people given AZD1222 tested seropositive at baseline. Two AZD1222 doses significantly raised spike-specific TCR breadth and depth over controls. The donor group comprised mostly white British people and more females; the analysis possibly underestimated clonal diversity. Reportedly, nearly half of unique spike TCRs recognized epitopes outside B.1.351/B.1.1.7 mutations.

Libraries were prepared by immunoSEQ multiplex PCR; TCRdb keeps only in-frame clonotypes and omits some of them. The sample has approximately 110,000 clones, approximately 90% seen once; the top ten hold 9.1%. This TCR derives from an adult in good health. Sample: peripheral blood, taken on day 0 of AZD1222 vaccination. The genes are TRBV7-9 and TRBJ1-2, with D perhaps matching TRBD1 (6 bases). The CDR3 region is CASSLEMGAEGYTF. CDR3 bases: TGTGCCAGCAGCCTAGAGATGGGGGCTGAGGGCTACACCTTC.